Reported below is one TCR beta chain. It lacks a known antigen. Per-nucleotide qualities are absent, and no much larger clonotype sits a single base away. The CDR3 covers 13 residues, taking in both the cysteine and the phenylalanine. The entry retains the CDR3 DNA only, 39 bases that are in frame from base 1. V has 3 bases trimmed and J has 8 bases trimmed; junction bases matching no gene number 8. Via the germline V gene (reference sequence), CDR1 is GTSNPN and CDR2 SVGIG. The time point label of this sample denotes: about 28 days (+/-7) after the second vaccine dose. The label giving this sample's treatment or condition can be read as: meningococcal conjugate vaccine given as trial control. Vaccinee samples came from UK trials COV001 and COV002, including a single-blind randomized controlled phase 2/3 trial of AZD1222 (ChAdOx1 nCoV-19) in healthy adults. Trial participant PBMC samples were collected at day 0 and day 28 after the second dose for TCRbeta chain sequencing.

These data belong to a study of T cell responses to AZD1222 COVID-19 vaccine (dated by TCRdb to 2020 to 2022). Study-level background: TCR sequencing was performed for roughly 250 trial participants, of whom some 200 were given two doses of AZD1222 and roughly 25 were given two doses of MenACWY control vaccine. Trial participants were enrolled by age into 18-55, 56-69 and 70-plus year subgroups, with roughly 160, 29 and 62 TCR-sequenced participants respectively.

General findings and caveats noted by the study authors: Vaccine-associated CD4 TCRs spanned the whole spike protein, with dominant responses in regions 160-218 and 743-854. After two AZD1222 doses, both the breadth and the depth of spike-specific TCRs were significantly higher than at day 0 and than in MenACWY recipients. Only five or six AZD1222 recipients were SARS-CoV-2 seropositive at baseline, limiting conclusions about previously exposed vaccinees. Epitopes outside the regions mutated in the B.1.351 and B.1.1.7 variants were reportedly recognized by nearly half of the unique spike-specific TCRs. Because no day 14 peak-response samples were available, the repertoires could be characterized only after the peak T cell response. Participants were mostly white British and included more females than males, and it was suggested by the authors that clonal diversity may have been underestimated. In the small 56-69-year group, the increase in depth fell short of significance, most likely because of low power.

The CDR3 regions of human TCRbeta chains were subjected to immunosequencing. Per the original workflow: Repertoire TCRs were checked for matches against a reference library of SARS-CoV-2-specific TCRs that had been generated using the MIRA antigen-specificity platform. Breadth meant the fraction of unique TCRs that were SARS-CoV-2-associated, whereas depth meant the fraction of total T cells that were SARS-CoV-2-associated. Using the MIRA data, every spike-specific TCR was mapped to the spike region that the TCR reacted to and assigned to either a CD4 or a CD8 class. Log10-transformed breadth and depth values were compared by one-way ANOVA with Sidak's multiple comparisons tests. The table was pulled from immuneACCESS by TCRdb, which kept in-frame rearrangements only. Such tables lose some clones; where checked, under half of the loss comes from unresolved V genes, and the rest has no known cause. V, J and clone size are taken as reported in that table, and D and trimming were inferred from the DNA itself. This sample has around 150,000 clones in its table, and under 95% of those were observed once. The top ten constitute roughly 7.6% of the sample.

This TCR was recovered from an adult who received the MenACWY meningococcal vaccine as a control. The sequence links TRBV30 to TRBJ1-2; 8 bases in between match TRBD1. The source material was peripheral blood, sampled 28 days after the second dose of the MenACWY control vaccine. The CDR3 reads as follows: CAWRTGQVGGYTF. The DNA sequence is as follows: TGTGCCTGGAGGACGGGACAGGTAGGAGGCTACACCTTC.